Below, 28 T cell receptor beta chains from the same sample are listed, as sequenced in a study of vaccination effects on CD4 cells after COVID-19 (dated by TCRdb to the early 2020s). The ViraFEST assay stimulated PBMC with viral peptide pools and then used TCR sequencing to identify antigen-specific CD4+ T cell clonotypes by expansion. After less than eleven days of culture, CD4+ T cells were isolated with the EasySep CD4+ T cell isolation kit. Convalescent patients had PCR-confirmed SARS-CoV-2 infection between March and December 2020, before Alpha, Beta and Delta variants emerged in the United States. The antigens these receptors bind are not known. The library relied on the immunoSEQ multiplex PCR assay. TCRdb's version of the immuneACCESS table is confined to in-frame rearrangements and falls short of the full clone set. An unresolved V gene accounts for under half of the shortfall where checked; the remainder is of unknown origin. This sample is represented by roughly 45,000 clones; approximately 70% of them were singletons. The ten largest clones represent 30% to 40% of the sample.

This specimen consisted of CD4+ T cells from PBMCs cultured with a peptide pool, obtained before COVID-19 vaccination. These receptor sequences come from a human donor who had a prior SARS-CoV-2 infection.

This clone has more than one count but fewer than ten. This chain uses TRBV30 with TRBJ2-3; D not resolved. The CDR3 contains 11 residues. Trimming stripped 0 bases from V and 9 bases from J, with 7 bases between. The V gene's germline CDR1 is GTSNPN and CDR2 SVGIG (reference sequence). The CDR3 here is CAWSVGDTQYF. The DNA for the CDR3 is TGTGCCTGGAGTGTAGGAGACACGCAGTATTTT.

This rearrangement joins TRBV7-2 to TRBJ2-4; no clear D. The V end lost 0 bases, the J end lost 0 bases, and 3 bases lay between the germline ends. The CDR3 is 14 amino acids. Germline V lookup: CDR1 SGHTA, CDR2 FQGNSA. In DNA form, the CDR3 reads TGTGCCAGCAGCTTAGCCTCAGCCAAAAACATTCAGTACTTC. Its protein is CASSLASAKNIQYF.

The chain joins TRBV18 to TRBJ1-2; D not resolved. Trimming took 3 bases from V and 4 from J, leaving 9 bases between them. The CDR3 covers 13 residues. CDR1 is KGHSH, CDR2 LQKENI, per germline. In nucleotides, the CDR3 is TGTGCCAGCTCACCTGAGTTGGGCTATGGCTACACCTTC. It is translated as CASSPELGYGYTF.

The V gene is TRBV25-1, the J gene TRBJ2-7; D is unclear. Germline CDR1 is MGHDK and CDR2 is SYGVNS. CDR3 length: 15 residues. The germline V and J ends were trimmed by 7 bases and 2 bases, with 18 bases remaining between them. The CDR3 DNA sequence: TGTGCCAGCAACGGTGGGGTTCAATACGCCTACGAGCAGTACTTC. Translation: CASNGGVQYAYEQYF.

V is TRBV11-2 and J is TRBJ2-5; TRBD2 aligns across 8 bases. The length of the CDR3 is 15 residues. Germline V gives CDR1 SGHAT, CDR2 FQNNGV. With 2 bases clipped from V and 4 bases from J, the junction kept 6 bases outside the gene matches. In nucleotides, the CDR3 is TGTGCCAGCAGCTTAAGGGGACTAGTCTTAGAGACCCAGTACTTC. Its translation is CASSLRGLVLETQYF.

The rearrangement joins TRBV5-8 to TRBJ1-5; D might be TRBD1 (6 bases). Germline CDR1 SGHTS, CDR2 YDEGEE. This CDR3 contains 14 residues. V was shortened by 4 bases and J by 6 bases, with 14 bases between the two germline ends. The CDR3, as DNA: TGTGCCAGCAGCCTGGGACAACTCTCTCAGCCCCAGCATTTT. Protein: CASSLGQLSQPQHF.

This clone was recorded a few times. The chain joins TRBV30 to TRBJ2-7; 10 nucleotides agree with TRBD1. V shed 5 bases and J 6 bases; nucleotides not matched to a gene: 1. Germline V gene lookup returns CDR1 GTSNPN and CDR2 SVGIG (reference sequence). The CDR3 contains 11 residues. The DNA of the CDR3 is TGTGCCTGGGGACAGGGGGTCGAGCAGTACTTC. Encoded protein: CAWGQGVEQYF. Filled out from reference TRBV30 and TRBJ2-7, the complete variable domain reads SQTIHQWPATLVQPVGSPLSLECTVEGTSNPNLYWYRQAAGRGLQLLFYSVGIGQISSEVPQNLSASRPQDRQFILSSKKLLLSDSGFYLCAWGQGVEQYFGPGTRLTVT.

The V and J genes are TRBV3-1 (or the pseudogene TRBV3-2) and TRBJ1-1; no definite D call. Trimming removed 5 bases at V and 4 bases at J, with 17 bases between. The CDR3 has 15 amino acids. The germline gives CDR1 LGHDT, CDR2 YNNKEL (reference sequence). CDR3: CASSFRRNPLTEAFF. The CDR3 coding sequence is TGTGCCAGCAGCTTCCGACGGAACCCTCTCACTGAAGCTTTCTTT.

The V and J genes are TRBV5-6 and TRBJ1-3, with TRBD1 as a possible D gene (6 bases). Trimming shortened V by 4 bases and J by 7 bases, and 15 bases separated the two germline ends. Per the germline V gene, CDR1 is SGHDT and CDR2 is YYEEEE. The CDR3 sequence is 14 residues long. In nucleotides, the CDR3 is TGTGCCAGCAGCGGTGGGGGCGGTTATAACACCATATATTTT. Translation gives CASSGGGGYNTIYF.

The chain links TRBV5-1 to TRBJ2-1; tentatively, D is TRBD2 (5 bases). The CDR3 loop spans 13 amino acids. Germline CDR1 SGHRS, CDR2 YFSETQ. Trimming left V 0 bases short and J 6 bases short, with 7 bases between. CDR3 nucleotides: TGCGCCAGCAGCTTGGCCACTAGCAATGAGCAGTTCTTC. It encodes CASSLATSNEQFF.

The rearrangement uses TRBV5-8 and TRBJ1-4, with D perhaps matching TRBD1 (5 bases). Germline-derived CDR1 and CDR2 are SGHTS and YDEGEE. CDR3 size: 16 residues. V was trimmed by 0 bases and J by 4 bases, leaving 13 bases between them. CDR3 nucleotide sequence: TGTGCCAGCAGCTTGGGGGTACAGGCCCTTAATGAAAAACTGTTTTTT. It codes for CASSLGVQALNEKLFF.

This chain joins TRBV18 and TRBJ1-6; maybe TRBD1 (6 bases). Germline CDR1 and CDR2: KGHSH and LQKENI. The length of the CDR3 is 17 residues. V lost 0 bases and J 7 bases, leaving 16 bases between the germline ends. The DNA for the CDR3 is TGTGCCAGCTCACCACCTGCGACCTGGGACAAAAATTCACCCCTCCACTTT. Amino acid sequence: CASSPPATWDKNSPLHF. The variable domain in full, with the rest retrieved from reference TRBV18 and TRBJ1-6, is NAGVMQNPRHLVRRRGQEARLRCSPMKGHSHVYWYRQLPEEGLKFMVYLQKENIIDESGMPKERFSAEFPKEGPSILRIQQVVRGDSAAYFCASSPPATWDKNSPLHFGNGTRLTVT.

This clone has a handful of counts. V usage is TRBV9 and J usage is TRBJ1-4; D unclear. Germline lookup yields CDR1 SGDLS and CDR2 YYNGEE. The CDR3 length is 17 residues. V was shortened by 4 bases and J by 5 bases, with 21 bases between the two germline ends. In DNA form, the CDR3 reads TGTGCCAGCAGCAACCGCGGAGGGAGGGCCTCAAATGAAAAACTGTTTTTT. Amino acid sequence: CASSNRGGRASNEKLFF.

The chain couples TRBV5-1 to TRBJ2-1; 9 bases are shared with TRBD2. CDR3 length equals 18 residues. Germline V gene lookup returns CDR1 SGHRS and CDR2 YFSETQ. After removal of 4 bases from V and 10 bases from J, the junction contained 21 bases not matched to a gene. The CDR3 region is CASSPRLGAGGGAEEQFF. The CDR3 region has the DNA TGCGCCAGCAGCCCGCGCCTCGGGGCGGGCGGGGGGGCCGAGGAGCAGTTCTTC.

This CDR3 is CATSREGTGVNMEKLFF. The CDR3 DNA follows: TGTGCCACCAGCAGAGAGGGGACAGGGGTCAACATGGAAAAACTGTTTTTT. This chain uses TRBV15 with TRBJ1-4, with 10 positions matching TRBD1. V lost 0 bases, J lost 8 bases, and 9 bases stayed unmatched. Germline V lookup: CDR1 LNHNV, CDR2 YYDKDF (reference sequence). The CDR3 loop spans 17 amino acids. The entire variable domain, with the rest obtained from reference TRBV15 and TRBJ1-4, is as follows: DAMVIQNPRYQVTQFGKPVTLSCSQTLNHNVMYWYQQKSSQAPKLLFHYYDKDFNNEADTPDNFQSRRPNTSFCFLDIRSPGLGDTAMYLCATSREGTGVNMEKLFFGSGTQLSVL.

J is TRBJ2-5 and V is TRBV2, with TRBD2 identical over 12 bases. With 5 bases clipped from V and 4 bases from J, the junction kept 5 bases outside the gene matches. The CDR3 has 15 amino acids. The V gene's germline CDR1 is SNHLY and CDR2 FYNNEI. CDR3 DNA sequence: TGTGCCAGCAGTCCCCGACTAGCGGGAGTAGAGACCCAGTACTTC. Its protein is CASSPRLAGVETQYF.

The chain links TRBV9 to TRBJ1-1; D is ambiguous. Germline values: CDR1 SGDLS, CDR2 YYNGEE. Between the trimmed V and J ends, which lost 0 bases and 4 bases, there was a span of 1 base. The CDR3 is 11 residues long. CDR3 sequence: CASSVVTEAFF. CDR3 sequence (DNA): TGTGCCAGCAGCGTAGTCACTGAAGCTTTCTTT.

This clone was recorded a few times. The chain employs TRBV19 and TRBJ2-1, with TRBD2 matching 13 bases. Germline CDR1 and CDR2: LNHDA and SQIVND (reference sequence). The length of the CDR3 is 17 residues. V was clipped by 4 bases and J by 4 bases; unmatched bases: 7. Written as DNA, the CDR3 is TGTGCCAGTAGTACGAGACTAGCGGGGGGAATATACAATGAGCAGTTCTTC. The encoded protein is CASSTRLAGGIYNEQFF. Supplemented by reference TRBV19 and TRBJ2-1, the full variable domain reads DGGITQSPKYLFRKEGQNVTLSCEQNLNHDAMYWYRQDPGQGLRLIYYSQIVNDFQKGDIAEGYSVSREKKESFPLTVTSAQKNPTAFYLCASSTRLAGGIYNEQFFGPGTRLTVL.

The rearrangement links TRBV4-1 to TRBJ2-1; D is perhaps TRBD2 (6 bases). The germline V gene has CDR1 MGHRA and CDR2 YSYEKL. The CDR3 extends over 17 amino acids. Trimming shortened V by 2 bases and J by 4 bases, and 18 bases separated the two germline ends. The chain's CDR3 is CASSQPQGRWVYNEQFF. CDR3 DNA sequence: TGCGCCAGCAGCCAACCTCAAGGGAGGTGGGTTTACAATGAGCAGTTCTTC.

V and J are TRBV28 and TRBJ2-7; maybe TRBD1 (5 bases). The CDR3 covers 13 residues. In germline, CDR1 is MDHEN, CDR2 SYDVKM. Trimming shortened V by 2 bases and J by 7 bases, and 12 bases separated the two germline ends. The CDR3 protein is CASSLGDRQEQYF. CDR3 coding DNA: TGTGCCAGCAGTTTAGGCGACAGACAAGAGCAGTACTTC.

This clone was counted only a few times. The chain recombines TRBV6-5 with TRBJ1-4, with no clear D. The ends were cut back, 4 bases at V and 4 bases at J, with 4 bases in the middle. The CDR3 has 12 amino acids. Germline V gives CDR1 MNHEY, CDR2 SVGAGI. CDR3 loop: CASSSNNEKLFF. The CDR3 DNA reads TGTGCCAGCAGTTCGAATAATGAAAAACTGTTTTTT.

The V and J genes are TRBV6-2 or TRBV6-3 and TRBJ1-2; 7 bases are a match to TRBD1. Germline values: CDR1 MNHEY, CDR2 SVGEGT. Trimming at V came to 4 bases and at J to 4 bases, leaving 15 bases not matched to a gene. CDR3 length equals 17 residues. This CDR3 reads CASSLAGQLLDIYGYTF. The CDR3 region has the DNA TGTGCCAGCAGTTTGGCGGGACAGCTTCTCGACATCTATGGCTACACCTTC.

The chain is built from TRBV7-2 and TRBJ1-2; TRBD1 might be the D (5 bases). The germline CDR1 and CDR2 sequences are SGHTA and FQGNSA. The CDR3 is 13 residues long. Trimming took 2 bases from V and 8 from J, leaving 12 bases between them. The CDR3 here is CASSLRQGGGYTF. Written as DNA, the CDR3 is TGTGCCAGCAGCTTAAGGCAGGGTGGGGGCTACACCTTC. The variable domain in full, with the rest retrieved from reference TRBV7-2 and TRBJ1-2, is GAGVSQSPSNKVTEKGKDVELRCDPISGHTALYWYRQSLGQGLEFLIYFQGNSAPDKSGLPSDRFSAERTGGSVSTLTIQRTQQEDSAVYLCASSLRQGGGYTFGSGTRLTVV.

A remark on this clone: The same CDR3 also results from other DNA sequences found in this sample. V usage is TRBV4-1 and J usage is TRBJ2-1, with 10 bases that match TRBD1. The V segment lost 1 base and the J segment 7 bases; nucleotides outside the gene matches: 4. Per the germline V gene, CDR1 is MGHRA and CDR2 is YSYEKL. The CDR3 has 15 residues. For the CDR3, the DNA is TGCGCCAGCAGCCAAGGACAGGGGGCATGGAATGAGCAGTTCTTC. This sequence encodes CASSQGQGAWNEQFF.

This clone was seen only once. V gene TRBV2 combines with J gene TRBJ2-3; D may be TRBD2 (6 bases). This CDR3 has 17 amino acids. Germline CDR1 reads SNHLY; CDR2 reads FYNNEI. Trimming removed 6 bases from V and 1 base from J, with 20 bases in between. CDR3 DNA sequence: TGTGCCAGCAGCCCTGGTCCCGGGAGAGGCGGCACAGATACGCAGTATTTT. Its translation: CASSPGPGRGGTDTQYF.

The genes are TRBV11-2 and TRBJ1-2; D gene ambiguous. Germline V CDR1 and CDR2: SGHAT, FQNNGV. The ends were cut back, 3 bases at V and 4 bases at J, with 9 bases in the middle. The CDR3 runs to 13 residues. The CDR3 reads CASSFGRVYGYTF. The CDR3 DNA is TGTGCCAGCAGCTTCGGTAGGGTCTATGGCTACACCTTC.

This chain uses TRBV7-6 with TRBJ1-1, with no clear D. The CDR3 covers 15 residues. Germline lookup yields CDR1 SGHVS and CDR2 FNYEAQ. Trimming took 5 bases from V and 0 from J, leaving 13 bases between them. CDR3 in amino acids: CASSPPGLMNTEAFF. CDR3 nucleotides: TGTGCCAGCAGCCCGCCGGGCCTGATGAACACTGAAGCTTTCTTT. Looking up the rest from reference TRBV7-6 and TRBJ1-1 gives the full variable domain: GAGVSQSPRYKVTKRGQDVALRCDPISGHVSLYWYRQALGQGPEFLTYFNYEAQQDKSGLPNDRFSAERPEGSISTLTIQRTEQRDSAMYRCASSPPGLMNTEAFFGQGTRLTVV.

The V gene is TRBV24-1, the J gene TRBJ2-1; 8 nucleotides match TRBD1. With V trimmed by 3 bases and J by 4 bases, 13 bases remained unmatched. CDR3 size: 18 residues. Germline lookup yields CDR1 KGHDR and CDR2 SFDVKD. The CDR3 nucleotides read TGTGCCACCAGTGATCCCCGACTGGACAGGGCCGGGTACAATGAGCAGTTCTTC. This sequence encodes CATSDPRLDRAGYNEQFF.